The 31 T cell receptor beta chains reported below all come from one sample, sequenced in a study of OX40 agonist ivuxolimab in advanced cancers. Clones were sequenced by immunoSEQ multiplex PCR, and TCRdb holds only the in-frame ones, with some missing. The sample gives about 73,000 clones, around 86% of which show up once; under 0.75% is in the top ten. The starting material was CD4+ or CD8+ T cells sorted from blood, obtained in a trial of the OX40 agonist ivuxolimab. The receptors were gathered from an adult with an advanced solid tumor such as melanoma, head and neck, liver or kidney cancer.

This clone has only a few counts. The rearrangement joins TRBV6-5 to TRBJ1-2; D gene ambiguous. The CDR3 has 16 amino acids. Germline values: CDR1 MNHEY, CDR2 SVGAGI. V shed 2 bases and J shed 4 bases, with 17 bases lying between them. CDR3: CASSYEQASYPYGYTF. CDR3 in DNA: TGTGCCAGCAGTTACGAGCAGGCATCGTATCCCTATGGCTACACCTTC.

The rearrangement links TRBV7-6 to TRBJ1-4, with D perhaps matching TRBD1 (5 bases). Per the germline V gene, CDR1 is SGHVS and CDR2 is FNYEAQ. V was trimmed by 5 bases and J by 5 bases, leaving 12 bases between them. The CDR3 spans 14 residues. CDR3 residues: CASSVSGRNEKLFF. The CDR3 coding sequence is TGTGCCAGCAGCGTTTCGGGACGGAATGAAAAACTGTTTTTT.

V gene TRBV15 combines with J gene TRBJ1-1; 7 nucleotides agree with TRBD1. In germline, CDR1 is LNHNV, CDR2 YYDKDF (reference sequence). This CDR3 has 14 residues. Germline trimming cut 4 bases from V and 2 bases from J; bases unmatched to any gene: 4. The DNA of the CDR3 is TGTGCCACCAGCAACCGGGACAGAAACACTGAAGCTTTCTTT. It yields the protein CATSNRDRNTEAFF. Variable domain in full (rest from reference TRBV15 and TRBJ1-1): DAMVIQNPRYQVTQFGKPVTLSCSQTLNHNVMYWYQQKSSQAPKLLFHYYDKDFNNEADTPDNFQSRRPNTSFCFLDIRSPGLGDTAMYLCATSNRDRNTEAFFGQGTRLTVV.

In DNA form, the CDR3 reads TGCGCCAGCAGCTTGGCGTTTTCTGAGACCCAGTACTTC. This translates into CASSLAFSETQYF. The rearrangement joins TRBV5-1 to TRBJ2-5, with D uncertain. This CDR3 spans 13 amino acids. V dropped 0 bases and J dropped 5 bases, with 8 bases sitting between them. Germline values: CDR1 SGHRS, CDR2 YFSETQ.

The V and J genes are TRBV30 and TRBJ2-6; TRBD1 might be the D (5 bases). Germline CDR1 and CDR2: GTSNPN and SVGIG (reference sequence). The CDR3 loop spans 14 amino acids. Trimming cost V 8 bases and J 0 bases, with 11 bases left between them. As DNA, the CDR3 is TGTGCCAGCACAGGCAACTCTGGGGCCAACGTCCTGACTTTC. As protein: CASTGNSGANVLTF.

The genes are TRBV5-1 and TRBJ1-1; tentative D call: TRBD1 (5 bases). The CDR3 extends over 15 amino acids. Between the trimmed V and J ends, which lost 0 bases and 2 bases, there was a span of 11 bases. CDR1 and CDR2 (germline): SGHRS, YFSETQ. CDR3 protein: CASSLAWGTNTEAFF. The CDR3 coding sequence is TGCGCCAGCAGCTTGGCCTGGGGCACTAACACTGAAGCTTTCTTT.

This sequence joins TRBV19 and TRBJ2-7; the D call may be TRBD1 or TRBD2 (6 bases each). Germline V gene sequence: CDR1 LNHDA, CDR2 SQIVND (reference sequence). The V gene lost 5 bases and the J gene lost 6 bases, with 11 bases spanning the gap. This CDR3 comprises 12 residues. CDR3 coding DNA: TGTGCCAGTAGTCTTGGAGGGGGCGAGCAGTACTTC. Protein sequence: CASSLGGGEQYF.

The chain recombines TRBV28 with TRBJ1-1; a weak D match, TRBD1 (6 bases). Germline lookup yields CDR1 MDHEN and CDR2 SYDVKM. The V and J ends lost 10 bases and 6 bases respectively, with 12 bases between them. The CDR3 length is 11 residues. CDR3 residues: CATRGLPEAFF. DNA for the CDR3: TGTGCCACCAGGGGCCTCCCTGAAGCTTTCTTT.

V and J are TRBV7-8 and TRBJ2-1; 7 bases agree with TRBD2. CDR3 length: 18 amino acids. J was trimmed by 9 bases and V by 2 bases; bases with no gene match: 19. The germline gives CDR1 SGHVS, CDR2 FQNEAQ. CDR3 amino acids: CASSLISIVTSRLREQFF. DNA of the CDR3: TGTGCCAGCAGCTTAATATCTATTGTGACTAGCAGGCTCCGTGAGCAGTTCTTC.

The chain carries TRBV28 and TRBJ1-2; TRBD1 matches 12 bases. This CDR3 contains 16 residues. V shed 10 bases, J shed 2 bases, and the junction held 11 bases outside the gene matches. Germline V gene lookup returns CDR1 MDHEN and CDR2 SYDVKM. The CDR3 region is CAILGTGGPYNYGYTF. As DNA, the CDR3 is TGTGCCATCCTGGGGACAGGGGGCCCCTACAACTATGGCTACACCTTC.

J is TRBJ1-5 and V is TRBV18, with a possible D match to TRBD1 (5 bases). Per the germline V gene, CDR1 is KGHSH and CDR2 is LQKENI. V lost 5 bases to trimming and J lost 15 bases, with 14 bases between them. This CDR3 is 11 amino acids long. The CDR3 region is CASSKGAERHF. CDR3 nucleotide sequence: TGTGCCAGCTCAAAAGGGGCGGAAAGGCATTTT.

The chain recombines TRBV7-3 with TRBJ2-3; D remains ambiguous. Germline loops: CDR1 SGHTA, CDR2 FQGTGA. Trimming stripped 1 base from V and 8 bases from J, with 7 bases between. The CDR3 loop spans 12 amino acids. In DNA, the CDR3 is TGTGCCAGCAGCTTAAAGCAAAGTACGCAGTATTTT. This translates into CASSLKQSTQYF.

V gene TRBV19 combines with J gene TRBJ2-7; a possible D gene is TRBD1 (5 bases). V lost 2 bases, J lost 6 bases, and 17 bases lay in between. The CDR3 runs 15 residues. Germline V lookup: CDR1 LNHDA, CDR2 SQIVND (reference sequence). The DNA for the CDR3 is TGTGCCAGTAGTATATGGGGCCAGATAAACGTCGAGCAGTACTTC. This sequence encodes CASSIWGQINVEQYF.

The sample holds a few counts of this clone. This rearrangement joins TRBV6-5 to TRBJ1-5; D remains unclear. Trimming shortened V by 4 bases and J by 8 bases, and 3 bases separated the two germline ends. Germline-derived CDR1 and CDR2 are MNHEY and SVGAGI. The CDR3 contains 10 residues. CDR3 bases: TGTGCCAGCAGTTTGAAGCCCCAGCATTTT. It is translated as CASSLKPQHF.

This clone turned up a few times. The chain combines TRBV6-5 with TRBJ1-2; the D gene is possibly TRBD1 (6 bases). The V end lost 8 bases, the J end lost 9 bases, and 13 bases lay between the germline ends. CDR1 and CDR2 from the germline V gene are MNHEY and SVGAGI. The CDR3 is 11 residues long. The DNA for the CDR3 is TGTGCCAGCGGGGTGGGGGCCCGCTACACCTTC. It codes for CASGVGARYTF.

The V and J genes are TRBV10-2 and TRBJ1-5; D call uncertain. V dropped 2 bases and J dropped 1 base, with 9 bases sitting between them. This CDR3 region has 15 residues. CDR1 is WSHSY, CDR2 SAAADI, per germline. The CDR3 is CASSELSRSNQPQHF. CDR3 in DNA: TGCGCCAGCAGTGAGCTAAGTCGGAGCAATCAGCCCCAGCATTTT.

The CDR3 bases are TGTGCCAGCAGTGACAAGGGTTATGGCTACACCTTC. Protein product: CASSDKGYGYTF. J is TRBJ1-2 and V is TRBV25-1; D not resolved. Germline V gives CDR1 MGHDK, CDR2 SYGVNS. The CDR3 has 12 amino acids. Between the trimmed V and J ends, which lost 3 bases and 5 bases, there was a span of 7 bases.

V usage is TRBV7-2 and J usage is TRBJ2-1; TRBD2 matches 9 bases. The germline CDR1 and CDR2 sequences are SGHTA and FQGNSA. Unmatched junction bases numbered 10, after V lost 5 bases and J lost 5 bases. The CDR3 covers 16 residues. CDR3 nucleotides: TGTGCCAGCAGCCCCGAAAGCGGGAGGATCAACAATGAGCAGTTCTTC. Translated: CASSPESGRINNEQFF. The full variable domain, rest sourced from reference TRBV7-2 and TRBJ2-1, is GAGVSQSPSNKVTEKGKDVELRCDPISGHTALYWYRQSLGQGLEFLIYFQGNSAPDKSGLPSDRFSAERTGGSVSTLTIQRTQQEDSAVYLCASSPESGRINNEQFFGPGTRLTVL.

The chain couples TRBV5-6 to TRBJ1-1; 11 bases match TRBD1. Trimming at V came to 0 bases and at J to 3 bases, leaving 1 base not matched to a gene. The CDR3 consists of 15 residues. Germline lookup yields CDR1 SGHDT and CDR2 YYEEEE. In DNA, the CDR3 is TGTGCCAGCAGCTTGGGGGGACAGGGGGACACTGAAGCTTTCTTT. Its protein is CASSLGGQGDTEAFF.

V usage is TRBV11-2 and J usage is TRBJ2-3; perhaps TRBD2 as D (5 bases). Germline V lookup: CDR1 SGHAT, CDR2 FQNNGV. Trimming pared 1 base from V and 4 bases from J, leaving 15 bases between. The CDR3 contains 16 residues. CDR3 amino acids: CASSLGVSRGADTQYF. In DNA, the CDR3 is TGTGCCAGCAGCTTAGGCGTCAGCCGGGGTGCAGATACGCAGTATTTT.

The chain employs TRBV14 and TRBJ2-1; 8 bases fit TRBD1. The CDR3 runs to 14 residues. V lost 4 bases, J lost 6 bases, and 5 bases stayed unmatched. The germline V gene encodes CDR1 SGHDN and CDR2 FVKESK. The CDR3 region is CASSLRQGSNEQFF. CDR3 DNA: TGTGCCAGCAGCCTCCGACAGGGGTCCAATGAGCAGTTCTTC.

The chain couples TRBV30 to TRBJ1-1; TRBD1 might be the D (6 bases). Trimming removed 0 bases at V and 5 bases at J, with 13 bases between. CDR3 size: 14 residues. The germline V gene encodes CDR1 GTSNPN and CDR2 SVGIG (reference sequence). CDR3 in amino acids: CAWSVRQGRTEAFF. The CDR3 DNA is TGTGCCTGGAGTGTACGCCAGGGGAGGACTGAAGCTTTCTTT.

This sequence joins TRBV5-1 and TRBJ1-1; D is unresolved. Germline V gene sequence: CDR1 SGHRS, CDR2 YFSETQ. This CDR3 has 15 amino acids. Trimming left V 3 bases short and J 1 base short, with 13 bases between. The CDR3 DNA reads TGCGCCAGCAGCTCCCACGGAAAATCGAACACTGAAGCTTTCTTT. Protein sequence: CASSSHGKSNTEAFF.

This chain links TRBV27 with TRBJ2-5; TRBD2 aligns across 11 bases. CDR1 MNHEY and CDR2 SMNVEV come from the germline V gene (reference sequence). V lost 4 bases and J lost 6; bases outside the gene matches: 7. The CDR3 contains 15 residues. CDR3 residues: CASSSVAGGRKTQYF. CDR3 coding DNA: TGTGCCAGCAGTTCGGTAGCGGGGGGGCGAAAGACCCAGTACTTC.

The chain employs TRBV18 and TRBJ2-3; D is possibly TRBD1 or TRBD2 (5 bases each). Germline CDR1 and CDR2: KGHSH and LQKENI. The CDR3 consists of 13 residues. V gave up 2 bases and J gave up 6 bases, with 9 bases separating them. CDR3 amino acids: CASSPGTLDTQYF. For the CDR3, the DNA is TGTGCCAGCTCACCAGGGACCCTCGATACGCAGTATTTT.

The chain combines TRBV10-3 with TRBJ1-2, with TRBD1 matching 9 bases. V trimming: 2 bases; J trimming: 7 bases; junction bases outside the gene matches: 8. Looked up from germline, CDR1 is ENHRY and CDR2 is SYGVKD. The CDR3 runs to 15 residues. The CDR3 sequence is CAISERTGENGGYTF. Written as DNA, the CDR3 is TGTGCCATCAGTGAGAGGACAGGGGAAAATGGTGGCTACACCTTC.

This clone was counted between two and nine times. V usage is TRBV28 and J usage is TRBJ1-3; 7 positions agree with TRBD1. This CDR3 has 15 amino acids. V lost 6 bases, J lost 0 bases, and 5 bases stayed unmatched. In germline, CDR1 is MDHEN, CDR2 SYDVKM. This CDR3 reads CASRRQGFSGNTIYF. Written as DNA, the CDR3 is TGTGCCAGCAGAAGACAGGGATTCTCTGGAAACACCATATATTTT.

The CDR3 region is CASSQVSSGNTIYF. In DNA form, the CDR3 reads TGCGCCAGCAGCCAAGTTTCGAGTGGAAACACCATATATTTT. This sequence joins TRBV4-3 and TRBJ1-3; D gene ambiguous. This CDR3 comprises 14 residues. V was shortened by 1 base and J by 3 bases, with 7 bases between the two germline ends. Germline V gene lookup returns CDR1 LGHNA and CDR2 YSLEER.

The V call is TRBV4-3, the J call TRBJ1-6, with D hard to call. The CDR3 sequence is 17 residues long. CDR1 and CDR2 from the germline V gene are LGHNA and YSLEER. V lost 0 bases to trimming and J lost 0 bases, with 9 bases between them. CDR3 in amino acids: CASSQDFGSSYNSPLHF. The CDR3 nucleotides read TGCGCCAGCAGCCAAGATTTCGGGAGCTCCTATAATTCACCCCTCCACTTT.

V usage is TRBV5-4 and J usage is TRBJ2-5, with a weak D call TRBD2 (5 bases). This CDR3 is built from 14 residues. Germline CDR1 is SGHNT and CDR2 is YYREEE (reference sequence). With 4 bases removed from V and 0 bases from J, the gap between germline ends came to 10 bases. The CDR3 DNA follows: TGTGCCAGCAGCCCGAGGCGGGACCAAGAGACCCAGTACTTC. Amino acids: CASSPRRDQETQYF.

J is TRBJ2-5 and V is TRBV28; TRBD1 agrees at 8 bases. The CDR3 runs to 15 residues. The germline CDR1 and CDR2 sequences are MDHEN and SYDVKM. V lost 2 bases and J lost 2; bases outside the gene matches: 4. The CDR3 DNA reads TGTGCCAGCAGTTTAATACGACAGGGGCAAGAGACCCAGTACTTC. Its protein product is CASSLIRQGQETQYF.